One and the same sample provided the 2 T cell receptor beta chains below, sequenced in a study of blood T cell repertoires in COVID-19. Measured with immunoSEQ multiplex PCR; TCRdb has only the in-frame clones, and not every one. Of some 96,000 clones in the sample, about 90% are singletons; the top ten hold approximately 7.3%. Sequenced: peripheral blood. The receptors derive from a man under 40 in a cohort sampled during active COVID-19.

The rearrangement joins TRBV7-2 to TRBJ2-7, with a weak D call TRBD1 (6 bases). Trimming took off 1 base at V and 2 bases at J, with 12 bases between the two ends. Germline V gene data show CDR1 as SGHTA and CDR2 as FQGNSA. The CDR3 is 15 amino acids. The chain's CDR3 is CASSLGQGSPYEQYF. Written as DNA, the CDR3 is TGTGCCAGCAGCTTAGGGCAGGGGTCCCCCTACGAGCAGTACTTC.

CDR3: CSVVTGGISGNTIYF. The CDR3 DNA is TGCAGCGTGGTTACAGGGGGAATCTCTGGAAACACCATATATTTT. The chain combines TRBV29-1 with TRBJ1-3, with 8 positions matching TRBD1. The CDR3 sequence is 15 residues long. The germline CDR1 and CDR2 sequences are SQVTM and ANQGSEA. After removal of 6 bases from V and 0 bases from J, the junction contained 7 bases not matched to a gene.